Reported below is one TCR beta chain. Its specific antigen is unknown. Qualities for individual bases were not recorded, and no much larger clone is one base off. Library preparation used the immunoSEQ multiplex PCR assay. For the multiplex PCR, a mixture combining 60 forward primers for TCR Vbeta segments and 13 reverse primers for TCR Jbeta segments was used. The CDR3 region of rearranged TCR beta genes was amplified from genomic DNA with a multiplex PCR assay. The amplified TCR beta libraries were sequenced on the Illumina HiSeq System as 87-base-pair reads. In the authors' own workflow: A later analysis tallied around 87 million unique TCR beta chains across the approximately 670 repertoires, and about 10 million of those chains were shared by two or more donors. To remove PCR and sequencing errors, raw reads were error-corrected and collapsed into unique sequences using a nearest-neighbor algorithm that merged closely related sequences. To assign V, D and J gene segments, CDR3 sequences were aligned to IMGT reference sequences. For a sequence to be retained, a match of at least six nucleotides to both a V gene segment and a J gene segment was required. Rearrangements were called productive when the CDR3 lacked stop codons and stayed in frame with V and J; all others were non-productive. Following IMGT convention, CDR3 was defined as the stretch from the second conserved V-encoded cysteine up to the conserved J-encoded phenylalanine. The earlier analysis of some 600 of the donors excluded sequences that lacked an unambiguous match to a single V gene segment. An earlier analysis of 587 of the donors called V segments functional above 56.7% productive rearrangements and segregating when the between-donor standard deviation exceeded 5%. A statistical classification framework was built for diagnosing cytomegalovirus status from the catalog of TCR beta chain sequences. In a later analysis, TCR nucleotide sequences were compared against IMGT/GENE-DB human TR gene sequences so that V and J genes could be assigned. A later analysis assigned CDR3 sequences and most-parsimonious VDJ recombination scenarios with the TCRdist pipeline. A later analysis defined each TCR beta chain by its CDR3 amino acid sequence plus V-gene family, and excluded reads lacking a unique V-gene family. As a way to deal with suspected cross-contamination and a sequencing artifact, a later analysis dropped 450 to 700 nucleotide sequences that were highly shared and had low generation probability. In a later analysis, a clonal expansion index was calculated for each public chain from normalized within-repertoire ranks of inferred template counts. Generation probabilities in a later analysis came from a VDJ recombination model fitted to out-of-frame rearrangements, and those results were checked against IGoR. In a later analysis, hypergeometric tests were used to score TCR-TCR, TCR-HLA and TCR-CMV co-occurrence, with a repertoire-size bias correction applied to TCR pairs. To estimate false discovery rates, a later analysis permuted the HLA or CMV assignments 20 times. In a later analysis, co-occurring TCRs were grouped using DBSCAN, and TCRdist sequence similarity was added for clustering within HLA-allele-positive subsets. Repertoires with fewer than 30,000 or more than 120,000 public chains, plus five repertoires with anomalous nucleotide sharing, were excluded from co-occurrence clustering. This is the immuneACCESS table as TCRdb keeps it, with only in-frame sequences that have V and J called. A part of the clones is gone; compared with another copy, unresolved V genes explain less than half, and the rest is unexplained. D and trimming were read from the DNA, whereas the V and J calls and clone size are those reported in that table. This sample gives about 140,000 clones in total; 79% of them show up just once. The ten largest account for 3% to 3.5% of the sample.

The data derive from a study of cytomegalovirus exposure and HLA in healthy donors (TCRdb year 2017). Background on the whole study: An earlier analysis of about 530 of the donors reported under 300 Gb of sequence data and around 100 million unique TCR beta sequences obtained from some 170 million T cells. An early release that covered about 600 HLA-typed donors contained 300 to 350 gigabases of sequencing data and approximately 85 million unique TCR sequences. The genetic ancestry cluster associated with self-reported Caucasian donors included roughly four fifths of the approximately 400 genotyped donors. The study aimed to test whether cataloging public T cell receptors could reveal signatures of past pathogen exposure. Using immunosequencing, the study profiled T cell repertoires from 550 to 750 subjects and related those repertoires to cytomegalovirus serostatus. Along with the roughly 670-subject first cohort, a separate validation cohort of 120 different subjects was used. The study combined high-throughput TCR immunosequencing, statistical association of individual TCRs with disease status, and machine learning to predict cytomegalovirus infection status. In a later analysis, previously published TCR beta repertoires from 500 to 750 donors were re-analyzed and high-resolution HLA genotyping was added so that TCR occurrence patterns could be studied. In the later analysis, no new phenotypic data were used to find candidate immune exposures; instead, reliance was placed on TCR beta sequences and their occurrence across donors. An earlier analysis of 587 of the donors used high-throughput TCR beta sequencing to judge whether each TCR beta V gene segment behaved as functional or pseudogenic. Donor age, sex, ethnicity and CMV serostatus were compiled together with the repertoire data. Genome-wide SNP genotypes for about 65% of the 666 donors were used in a later genetic analysis, which treated that subset as a discovery cohort. Every repertoire in the discovery cohort had been generated on one and the same sequencing platform. Both class I and class II loci were covered by HLA typing, at four-digit resolution. The number of donors typed differed by locus, with about 629-630 for A, B, C, DRB1 and DQB1, around 500 for DQA1, under 610 for DPA1, and 400 to 490 for DPB1. Because of strong linkage in the cohort, five DR-DQ haplotypes were treated as single units for association and clustering. Among 398 genotyped donors of the cohort, an average of approximately 250,000 unique TCR beta nucleotide sequences were sequenced per donor, 15% to 20% of them non-productive. Paper-wide results and their limitations: A later genetic analysis associated a missense DCLRE1C variant with V-gene and J-gene trimming of TCR beta chains, and an independent cohort replicated the association. Some IMGT-functional V segments, including TRBV6-2 and TRBV6-3, could not be distinguished by the 87-base-pair reads and were therefore excluded. A cluster of highly shared sequence variants was judged likely to represent a technical artifact of the sequencing pipeline. Only TCR beta chains were sequenced in this cohort, and the absence of alpha or paired-chain data limited detectable features. HLA typing was unavailable for some donors at each locus, so association tests used only the typed subset. The authors suggested that the approach could potentially be generalized to other disease states and immunological phenotypes. The classifier was reported to diagnose cytomegalovirus status with high specificity and sensitivity in both the original cohort and the validation cohort. A later analysis associated about 16,000 TCR beta sequences with specific HLA alleles at a false discovery rate of 0.05. Broadly in line with IMGT annotations, most TCR beta V segments showed up in productive rearrangements about 90% or about 30% of the time in an earlier analysis of approximately 640 of the donors. The study gave a list of under 200 TCR beta chains associated with cytomegalovirus. In a later analysis, most CMV-associated TCR beta chains were found to appear HLA-restricted, with HLA associations seemingly driven largely by CMV exposure. A later analysis reported that several top co-occurrence clusters appeared linked to parvovirus B19, influenza, CMV and Epstein-Barr virus. The only immune exposure information available for the cohort was CMV serostatus. The presence/absence analyses assumed that sequencing depth was roughly uniform across donors, and that assumption may not be true. A further reported finding was that TCR beta sequences accurately predicted the HLA-A and HLA-B alleles for most subjects in the first cohort. Compared with equally common non-associated chains, HLA-associated TCR beta chains in a later analysis were more clonally expanded and had lower generation probabilities. When HLA alleles, especially DR and DQ, strongly co-occurred, TCR associations were difficult to assign to individual alleles. In a later analysis, TCR association rates were found to vary across HLA loci, with the most associated TCRs seen for DRB1 alleles and the fewest for HLA-C alleles. Correlated functional status among segregating V segments might be attributable to linkage disequilibrium, but an unknown experimental factor could not be ruled out. A few of the identified cytomegalovirus-associated TCR beta chains were confirmed in vitro to be specific for cytomegalovirus antigens. The earlier analysis of almost 600 of the donors excluded some 15 rarely observed V segments, including chromosome 9 orphons, because counts were too low. While some public TCRs were present in many individuals, most TCR sequences turned up only very rarely across donors. Compared with the 666-donor mean, donors in an Asian-associated ancestry cluster had fewer N-insertions in productive TCRs, according to a later genetic analysis.

From cysteine to phenylalanine, the CDR3 is 13 amino acids long. The only DNA kept is the CDR3, 39 bases in frame from the first base. The junction shows trimming of 5 bases on V and 0 bases on J, plus 8 bases between the germline ends. CDR1 and CDR2 are drawn from the germline V gene: SQVTM, ANQGSEA. In total, around 600 healthy bone marrow donors made up the cohort. All cohort members were sampled while nominally healthy, although unrecorded immune exposures were likely present. The donor tested CMV seronegative and was one of the 352 seronegative cohort members. A peripheral blood sample was collected from each donor, and TCR beta sequencing was performed on peripheral blood mononuclear cells. Genomic DNA was extracted from the blood cell samples with the Qiagen DNeasy Blood Extraction Kit.

The TCR sequence derives from a female donor in good health and CMV-seronegative. Sequencing used PBMCs. Recombination joined TRBV29-1 with TRBJ1-3; confidence is insufficient to name the D gene. The sequence in DNA is TGCAGCGTTCAACAGCTCTCTGGAAACACCATATATTTT. Translated, it reads CSVQQLSGNTIYF.